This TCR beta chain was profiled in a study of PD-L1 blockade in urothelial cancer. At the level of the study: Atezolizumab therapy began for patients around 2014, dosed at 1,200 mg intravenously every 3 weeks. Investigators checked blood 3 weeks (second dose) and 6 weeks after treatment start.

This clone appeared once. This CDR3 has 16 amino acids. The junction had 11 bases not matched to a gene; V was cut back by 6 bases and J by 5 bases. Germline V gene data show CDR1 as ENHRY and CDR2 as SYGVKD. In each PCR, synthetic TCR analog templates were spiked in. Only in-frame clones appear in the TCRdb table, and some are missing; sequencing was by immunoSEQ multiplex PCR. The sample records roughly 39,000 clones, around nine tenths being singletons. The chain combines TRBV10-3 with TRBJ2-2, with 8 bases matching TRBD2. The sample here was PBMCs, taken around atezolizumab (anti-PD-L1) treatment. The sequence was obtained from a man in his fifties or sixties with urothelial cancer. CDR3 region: CAIRGGAGDRTGELFF. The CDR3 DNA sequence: TGTGCCATCAGGGGGGGAGCGGGAGATCGGACCGGGGAGCTGTTTTTT.